Following are 15 T cell receptor beta chains from one sample sequenced in a study of blood T cells in healthy people across ages (dated by TCRdb to the mid-2010s). The library was built by means of 5' RACE. This sample was sequenced with an Illumina HiSeq 2500. A second PCR of about 6 to 12 cycles was performed with a sample-barcoded 5' primer and a J-beta primer mix. Starting from the raw public reads, TCRdb applied fastp trimming at Q25, assembled clones with MiXCR and retained in-frame beta chains. Duplicate CDR3 protein sequences are folded into a single record with the most common DNA and genes. This sample comprises more than 600,000 distinct CDR3 sequences, around 25% of them detected only once. The ten largest account for under 9.5% of the sample. These data also featured in a second study, about T cells of mothers and their children.

Sequences were obtained from blood. Every receptor here comes from a boy younger than 18 in good health.

Only a few counts were recorded for this clonotype. This sequence joins TRBV28 and TRBJ2-7; no reliable D call. This CDR3 is built from 12 residues. Trimming took 7 bases from V and 3 from J, leaving 10 bases between them. CDR1 MDHEN and CDR2 SYDVKM come from the germline V gene. CDR3 bases: TGTGCCAGCAAGCACGGAGTCTACGAGCAGTACTTC. It codes for CASKHGVYEQYF.

The rearrangement uses TRBV12-3 or TRBV12-4 and TRBJ2-2; D perhaps matches TRBD1 (5 bases). Between the trimmed V and J ends, which lost 5 bases and 10 bases, there was a span of 11 bases. The CDR3 extends over 12 amino acids. DNA of the CDR3: TGTGCCAGCAGTCGTCAGGGATCGGAGCTGTTTTTT. Amino acid sequence: CASSRQGSELFF.

In its sample, this clonotype was seen a few times. The chain uses TRBV29-1 and TRBJ2-7, with D hard to call. Germline loops: CDR1 SQVTM, CDR2 ANQGSEA. This CDR3 has 13 amino acids. Trimming shortened V by 4 bases and J by 0 bases, and 10 bases separated the two germline ends. The CDR3 protein is CSVVPYNSYEQYF. The CDR3 DNA follows: TGCAGCGTTGTCCCTTATAACTCCTACGAGCAGTACTTC.

A few counts support this clonotype. The CDR3 spells CASRRTGGGTDTQYF. The CDR3 DNA reads TGTGCCAGCAGGCGGACAGGGGGGGGCACAGATACGCAGTATTTT. J is TRBJ2-3 and V is TRBV27; 10 bases fit TRBD1. V was pared by 6 bases and J by 1 base, with 4 bases of the junction left unmatched. The CDR3 length is 15 residues. Germline V lookup: CDR1 MNHEY, CDR2 SMNVEV (reference sequence).

This clonotype was found a few times. The CDR3 loop is CSAGAVEDTQYF. CDR3 coding DNA: TGCAGCGCAGGGGCAGTAGAAGATACGCAGTATTTT. V is TRBV29-1 and J is TRBJ2-3; D is possibly TRBD1 (6 bases). Germline V gene lookup returns CDR1 SQVTM and CDR2 ANQGSEA. Trimming took off 7 bases at V and 5 bases at J, with 13 bases between the two ends. The CDR3 consists of 12 residues.

This chain joins TRBV4-3 and TRBJ1-2; 7 bases line up with TRBD1. Per the germline V gene, CDR1 is LGHNA and CDR2 is YSLEER. The V and J ends lost 1 base and 7 bases, in that order; junction bases with no gene match: 9. The CDR3 consists of 15 residues. CDR3 nucleotides: TGCGCCAGCAGCCAAGCGCTCAGGGGGGACTGTGGCTACACCTTC. This encodes CASSQALRGDCGYTF.

The chain uses TRBV12-3 or TRBV12-4 and TRBJ2-7; 8 nucleotides line up with TRBD1. The CDR3 has 14 residues. With 5 bases clipped from V and 2 bases from J, the junction kept 5 bases outside the gene matches. Here the CDR3 DNA reads TGTGCCAGCAGTAAGACAGGGGCCACCTACGAGCAGTACTTC. This sequence encodes CASSKTGATYEQYF.

This chain joins TRBV25-1 and TRBJ1-4; D is unclear. Germline CDR1 and CDR2: MGHDK and SYGVNS. V shed 1 base and J shed 4 bases, with 19 bases lying between them. The CDR3 spans 18 residues. CDR3 nucleotides: TGTGCCAGCAGTGAATCCGCAGGTCGGCCCGCGGGTAATGAAAAACTGTTTTTT. It is translated as CASSESAGRPAGNEKLFF.

This chain uses TRBV11-2 with TRBJ2-5; the D is unclear. This CDR3 is 13 amino acids long. Between the trimmed V and J ends, which lost 3 bases and 2 bases, there was a span of 7 bases. Germline loops: CDR1 SGHAT, CDR2 FQNNGV. The CDR3 reads CASSFHTQETQYF. DNA of the CDR3: TGTGCCAGCAGCTTCCACACACAAGAGACCCAGTACTTC. The whole variable domain, remainder taken from reference TRBV11-2 and TRBJ2-5, is EAGVAQSPRYKIIEKRQSVAFWCNPISGHATLYWYQQILGQGPKLLIQFQNNGVVDDSQLPKDRFSAERLKGVDSTLKIQPAKLEDSAVYLCASSFHTQETQYFGPGTRLLVL.

This chain joins TRBV29-1 and TRBJ2-3; 7 nucleotides agree with TRBD1. The CDR3 has 15 amino acids. Trimming cost V 4 bases and J 3 bases; bases outside gene matches: 10. Germline V gives CDR1 SQVTM, CDR2 ANQGSEA. The CDR3 sequence: CSVVPRTGVTDTQYF. CDR3 nucleotide sequence: TGCAGCGTTGTCCCCCGGACAGGAGTGACAGATACGCAGTATTTT.

The chain employs TRBV20-1 and TRBJ1-1, with 12 bases identical to TRBD1. This CDR3 comprises 17 residues. The ends lost 6 bases at V and 4 bases at J; junction bases unmatched: 15. Germline CDR1 and CDR2: DFQATT and SNEGSKA (reference sequence). The CDR3 nucleotides are TGCAGTGCAATTGCGGGACAGGGGGCGAGCGCCCGCACTGAAGCTTTCTTT. Amino acid sequence: CSAIAGQGASARTEAFF.

The V call is TRBV12-3 or TRBV12-4, the J call TRBJ2-2; D remains unclear. This CDR3 spans 14 amino acids. V was shortened by 5 bases and J by 6 bases, with 13 bases between the two germline ends. The CDR3 spells CASSPAPGPGELFF. CDR3 coding DNA: TGTGCCAGCAGTCCCGCACCGGGCCCCGGGGAGCTGTTTTTT.

V usage is TRBV28 and J usage is TRBJ2-5; D gene unclear. The CDR3 loop spans 17 amino acids. The V and J ends lost 4 bases and 2 bases respectively, with 20 bases between them. The germline gives CDR1 MDHEN, CDR2 SYDVKM. The DNA of the CDR3 is TGTGCCAGCAGTTCCGTTGGTAGCAGTCCACCTCAAGAGACCCAGTACTTC. Protein sequence: CASSSVGSSPPQETQYF.

This clonotype was observed once. The gene calls are TRBV3-1 and TRBJ2-5; D call uncertain. Germline CDR1 is LGHDT and CDR2 is YNNKEL (reference sequence). Between the trimmed V and J ends, which lost 0 bases and 6 bases, there was a span of 14 bases. This CDR3 spans 15 amino acids. The CDR3 DNA sequence: TGTGCCAGCAGCCAAGAAGCTGGGATCGTACAGACCCAGTACTTC. Its protein is CASSQEAGIVQTQYF.

The V call is TRBV6-5, the J call TRBJ2-7; 10 bases map to TRBD1. After removal of 2 bases from V and 5 bases from J, the junction contained 9 bases not matched to a gene. The germline CDR1 and CDR2 sequences are MNHEY and SVGAGI. This CDR3 has 16 amino acids. CDR3 sequence: CASSYGYGTGDHEQYF. The CDR3 DNA reads as TGTGCCAGCAGTTACGGGTATGGGACAGGGGACCACGAGCAGTACTTC.